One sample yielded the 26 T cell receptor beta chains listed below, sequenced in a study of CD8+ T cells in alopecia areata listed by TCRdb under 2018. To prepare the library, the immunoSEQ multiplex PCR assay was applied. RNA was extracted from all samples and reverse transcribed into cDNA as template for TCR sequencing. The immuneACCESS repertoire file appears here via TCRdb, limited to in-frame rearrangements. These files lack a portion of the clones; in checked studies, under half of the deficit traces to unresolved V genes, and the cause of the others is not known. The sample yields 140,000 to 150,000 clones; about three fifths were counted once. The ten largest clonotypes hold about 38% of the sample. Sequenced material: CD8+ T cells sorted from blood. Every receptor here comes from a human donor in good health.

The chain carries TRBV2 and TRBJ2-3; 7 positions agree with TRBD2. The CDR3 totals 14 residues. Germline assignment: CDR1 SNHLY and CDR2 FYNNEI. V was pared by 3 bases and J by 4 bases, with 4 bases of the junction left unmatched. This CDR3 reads CASSETSFADTQYF. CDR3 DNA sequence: TGTGCCAGCAGTGAGACTAGCTTCGCAGATACGCAGTATTTT.

The CDR3 DNA reads TGCGCCAGCGGGACAGGGGGACTCTACGAGCAGTACTTC. Its protein product is CASGTGGLYEQYF. This chain uses TRBV5-1 with TRBJ2-7; TRBD1 aligns across 11 bases. The CDR3 has 13 amino acids. CDR1 is SGHRS and CDR2 is YFSETQ in the germline V gene. V trimming: 7 bases; J trimming: 3 bases; junction bases outside the gene matches: 3.

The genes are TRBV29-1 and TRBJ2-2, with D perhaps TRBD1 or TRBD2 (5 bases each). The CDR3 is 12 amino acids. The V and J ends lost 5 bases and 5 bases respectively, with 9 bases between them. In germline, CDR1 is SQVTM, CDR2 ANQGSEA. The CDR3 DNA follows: TGCAGCGTTTGGGACGAAACCGGGGAGCTGTTTTTT. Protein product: CSVWDETGELFF.

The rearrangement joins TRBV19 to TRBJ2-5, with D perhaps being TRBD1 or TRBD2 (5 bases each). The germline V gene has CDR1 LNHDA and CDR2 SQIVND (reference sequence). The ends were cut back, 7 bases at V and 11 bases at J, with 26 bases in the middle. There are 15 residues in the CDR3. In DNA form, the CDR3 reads TGTGCCAGTACGCAGAGATCAGACTACCGAGGGGAGCAGTACTTC. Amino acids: CASTQRSDYRGEQYF.

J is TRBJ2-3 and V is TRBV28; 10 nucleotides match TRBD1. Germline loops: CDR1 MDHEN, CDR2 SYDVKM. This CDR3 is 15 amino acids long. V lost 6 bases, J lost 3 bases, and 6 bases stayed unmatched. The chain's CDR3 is CASSPGDRGTDTQYF. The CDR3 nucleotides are TGTGCCAGCAGCCCCGGGGACAGGGGAACAGATACGCAGTATTTT.

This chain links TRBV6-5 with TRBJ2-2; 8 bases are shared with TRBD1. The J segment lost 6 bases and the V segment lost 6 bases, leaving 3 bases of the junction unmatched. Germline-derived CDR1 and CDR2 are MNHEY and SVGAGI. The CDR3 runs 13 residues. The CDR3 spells CASRLTGAGELFF. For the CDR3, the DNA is TGTGCCAGCAGACTGACAGGGGCCGGGGAGCTGTTTTTT.

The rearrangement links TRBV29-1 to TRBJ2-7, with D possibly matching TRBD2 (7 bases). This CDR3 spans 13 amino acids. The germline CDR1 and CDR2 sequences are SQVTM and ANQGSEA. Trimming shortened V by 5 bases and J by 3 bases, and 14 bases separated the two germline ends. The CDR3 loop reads CSVKGGESYEQYF. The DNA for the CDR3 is TGCAGCGTTAAAGGGGGGGAAAGCTACGAGCAGTACTTC.

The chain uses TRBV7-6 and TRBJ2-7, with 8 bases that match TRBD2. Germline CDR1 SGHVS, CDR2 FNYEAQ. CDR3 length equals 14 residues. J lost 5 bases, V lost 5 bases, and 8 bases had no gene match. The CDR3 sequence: CASSHGLAGNEQYF. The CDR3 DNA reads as TGTGCCAGCAGCCATGGACTAGCCGGCAACGAGCAGTACTTC.

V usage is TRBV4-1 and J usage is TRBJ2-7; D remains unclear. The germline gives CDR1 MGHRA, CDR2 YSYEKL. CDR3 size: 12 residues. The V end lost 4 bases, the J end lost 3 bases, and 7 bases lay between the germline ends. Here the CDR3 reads CASSRGDYEQYF. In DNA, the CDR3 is TGCGCCAGCAGCCGAGGCGACTACGAGCAGTACTTC.

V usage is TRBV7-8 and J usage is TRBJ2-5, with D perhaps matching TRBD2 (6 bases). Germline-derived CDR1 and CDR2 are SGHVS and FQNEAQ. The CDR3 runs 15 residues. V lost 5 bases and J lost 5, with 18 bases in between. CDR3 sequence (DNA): TGTGCCAGCAGCGCCCGGGAGCGGCCTCGGGAGACCCAGTACTTC. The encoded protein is CASSARERPRETQYF.

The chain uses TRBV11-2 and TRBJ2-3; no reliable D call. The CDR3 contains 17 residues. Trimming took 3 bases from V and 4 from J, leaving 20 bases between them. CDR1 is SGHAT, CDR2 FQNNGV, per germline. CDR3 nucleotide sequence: TGTGCCAGCAGCTTTTTTCCGAATGTCTTGGTCGCAGATACGCAGTATTTT. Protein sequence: CASSFFPNVLVADTQYF. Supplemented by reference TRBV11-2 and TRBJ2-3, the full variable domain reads EAGVAQSPRYKIIEKRQSVAFWCNPISGHATLYWYQQILGQGPKLLIQFQNNGVVDDSQLPKDRFSAERLKGVDSTLKIQPAKLEDSAVYLCASSFFPNVLVADTQYFGPGTRLTVL.

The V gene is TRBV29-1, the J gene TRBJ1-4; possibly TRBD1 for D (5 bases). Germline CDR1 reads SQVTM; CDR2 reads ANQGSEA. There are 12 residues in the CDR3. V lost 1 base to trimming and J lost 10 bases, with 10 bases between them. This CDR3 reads CSVEGRGGKLFF. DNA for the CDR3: TGCAGCGTTGAAGGGCGGGGGGGAAAACTGTTTTTT.

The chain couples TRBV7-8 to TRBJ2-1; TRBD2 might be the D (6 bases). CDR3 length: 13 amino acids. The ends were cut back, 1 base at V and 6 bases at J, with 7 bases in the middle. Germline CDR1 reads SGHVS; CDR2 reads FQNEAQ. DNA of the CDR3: TGTGCCAGCAGCTTAGGCGGGACCAATGAGCAGTTCTTC. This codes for CASSLGGTNEQFF.

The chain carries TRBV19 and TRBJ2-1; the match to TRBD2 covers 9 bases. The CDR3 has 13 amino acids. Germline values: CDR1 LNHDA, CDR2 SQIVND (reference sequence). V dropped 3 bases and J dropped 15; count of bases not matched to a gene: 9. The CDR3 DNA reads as TGTGCCAGTAGTATCTCTCGTCTAGCGGGACTGTTCTTC. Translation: CASSISRLAGLFF.

The CDR3 region has the DNA TGTGCCACCAGCAAGACAGGGACGGTCATTCAAAGTGAGCAGTTCTTC. Translating gives CATSKTGTVIQSEQFF. V is TRBV15 and J is TRBJ2-1; 7 nucleotides align to TRBD1. J was trimmed by 9 bases and V by 4 bases; bases with no gene match: 15. CDR1 and CDR2 from the germline V gene are LNHNV and YYDKDF (reference sequence). The CDR3 spans 16 residues.

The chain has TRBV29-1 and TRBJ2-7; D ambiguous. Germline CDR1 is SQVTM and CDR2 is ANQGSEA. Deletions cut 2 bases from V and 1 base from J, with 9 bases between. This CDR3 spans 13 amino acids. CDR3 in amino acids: CSVEIPASYEQYF. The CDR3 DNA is TGCAGCGTTGAAATACCCGCGTCCTACGAGCAGTACTTC.

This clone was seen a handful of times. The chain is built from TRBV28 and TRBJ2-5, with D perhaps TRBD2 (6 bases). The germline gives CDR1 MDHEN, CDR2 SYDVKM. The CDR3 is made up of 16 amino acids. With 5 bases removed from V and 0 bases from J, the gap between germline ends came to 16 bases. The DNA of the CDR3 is TGTGCCAGCAGTCCAGGAGGGACCTTTCACCAAGAGACCCAGTACTTC. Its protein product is CASSPGGTFHQETQYF.

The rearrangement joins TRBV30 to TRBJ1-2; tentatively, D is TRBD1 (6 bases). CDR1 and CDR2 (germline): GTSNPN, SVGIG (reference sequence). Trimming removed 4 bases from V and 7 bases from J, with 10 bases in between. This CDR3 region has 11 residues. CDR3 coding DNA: TGTGCCTGGAAAACAGGGTTTGGCTACACCTTC. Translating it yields CAWKTGFGYTF.

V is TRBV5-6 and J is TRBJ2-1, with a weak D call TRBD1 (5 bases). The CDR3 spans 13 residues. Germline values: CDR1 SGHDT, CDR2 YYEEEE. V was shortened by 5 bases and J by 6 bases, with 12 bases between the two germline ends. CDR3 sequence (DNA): TGTGCCAGCAGGCCCAGGGCGTCCAATGAGCAGTTCTTC. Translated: CASRPRASNEQFF.

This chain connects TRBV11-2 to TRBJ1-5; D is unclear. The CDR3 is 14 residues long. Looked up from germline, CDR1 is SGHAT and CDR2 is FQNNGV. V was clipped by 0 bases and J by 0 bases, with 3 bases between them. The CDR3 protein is CASSLEFSNQPQHF. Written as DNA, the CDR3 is TGTGCCAGCAGCTTAGAATTTAGCAATCAGCCCCAGCATTTT.

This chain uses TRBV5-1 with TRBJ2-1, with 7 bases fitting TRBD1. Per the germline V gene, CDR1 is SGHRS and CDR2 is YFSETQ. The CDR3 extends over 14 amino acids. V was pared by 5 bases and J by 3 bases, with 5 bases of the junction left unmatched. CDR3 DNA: TGCGCCAGCAGTGAGGACAGGATCTACAATGAGCAGTTCTTC. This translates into CASSEDRIYNEQFF.

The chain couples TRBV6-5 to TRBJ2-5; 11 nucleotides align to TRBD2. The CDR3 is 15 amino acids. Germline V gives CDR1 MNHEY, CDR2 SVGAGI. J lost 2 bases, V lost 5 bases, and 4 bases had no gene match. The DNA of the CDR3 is TGTGCCAGCAGTCGGACTAGCGGGCAACAAGAGACCCAGTACTTC. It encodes CASSRTSGQQETQYF.

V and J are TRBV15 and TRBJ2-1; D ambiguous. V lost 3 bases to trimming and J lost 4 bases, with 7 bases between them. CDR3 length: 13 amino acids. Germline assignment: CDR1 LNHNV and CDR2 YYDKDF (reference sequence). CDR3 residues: CATSSSGYNEQFF. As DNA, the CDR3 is TGTGCCACCAGCAGTTCCGGTTACAATGAGCAGTTCTTC.

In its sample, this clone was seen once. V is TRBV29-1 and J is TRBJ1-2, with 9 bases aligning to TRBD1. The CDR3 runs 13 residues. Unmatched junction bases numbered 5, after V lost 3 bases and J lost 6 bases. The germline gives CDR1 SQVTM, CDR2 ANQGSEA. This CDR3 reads CSVDPRTGDGYTF. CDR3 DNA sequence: TGCAGCGTTGATCCCCGGACAGGGGATGGCTACACCTTC.

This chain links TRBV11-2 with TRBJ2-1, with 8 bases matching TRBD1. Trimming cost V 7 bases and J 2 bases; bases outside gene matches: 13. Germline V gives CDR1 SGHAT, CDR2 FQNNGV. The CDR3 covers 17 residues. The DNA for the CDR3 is TGTGCCAGCACAGAGGGGTTCCCGGGACAGGCCTACAATGAGCAGTTCTTC. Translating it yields CASTEGFPGQAYNEQFF.

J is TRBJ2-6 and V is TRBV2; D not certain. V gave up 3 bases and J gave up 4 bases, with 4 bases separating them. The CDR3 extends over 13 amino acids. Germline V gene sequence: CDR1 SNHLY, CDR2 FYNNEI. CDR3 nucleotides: TGTGCCAGCAGTGACTTGGGGGCCAACGTCCTGACTTTC. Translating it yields CASSDLGANVLTF.